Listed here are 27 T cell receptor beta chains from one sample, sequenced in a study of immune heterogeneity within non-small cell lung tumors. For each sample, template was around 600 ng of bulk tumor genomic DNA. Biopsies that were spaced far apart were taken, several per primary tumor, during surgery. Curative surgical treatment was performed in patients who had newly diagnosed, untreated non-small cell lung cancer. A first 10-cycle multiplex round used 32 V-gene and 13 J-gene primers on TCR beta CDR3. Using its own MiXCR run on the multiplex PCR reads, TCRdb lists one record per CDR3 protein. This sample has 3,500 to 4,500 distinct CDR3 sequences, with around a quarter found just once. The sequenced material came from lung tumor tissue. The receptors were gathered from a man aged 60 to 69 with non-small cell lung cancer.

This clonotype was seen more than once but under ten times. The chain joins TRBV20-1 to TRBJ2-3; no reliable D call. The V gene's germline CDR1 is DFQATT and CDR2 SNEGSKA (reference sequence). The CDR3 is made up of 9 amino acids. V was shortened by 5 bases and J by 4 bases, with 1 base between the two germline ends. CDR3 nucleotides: TGCAGTGCTCCAGATACGCAGTATTTT. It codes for CSAPDTQYF.

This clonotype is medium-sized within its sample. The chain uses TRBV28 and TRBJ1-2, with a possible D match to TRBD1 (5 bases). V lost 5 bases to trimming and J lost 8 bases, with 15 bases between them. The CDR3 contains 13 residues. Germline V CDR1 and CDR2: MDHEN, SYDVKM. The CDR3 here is CASSPSGFLGYTF. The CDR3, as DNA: TGTGCCAGCAGTCCGTCAGGGTTTCTGGGCTACACCTTC.

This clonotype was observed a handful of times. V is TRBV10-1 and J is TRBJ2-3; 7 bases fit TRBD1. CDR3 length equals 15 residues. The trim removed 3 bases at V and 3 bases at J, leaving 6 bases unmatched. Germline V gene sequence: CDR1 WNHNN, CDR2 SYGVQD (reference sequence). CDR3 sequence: CASSDRTGWTDTQYF. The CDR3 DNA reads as TGCGCCAGCAGTGACAGGACAGGATGGACAGATACGCAGTATTTT.

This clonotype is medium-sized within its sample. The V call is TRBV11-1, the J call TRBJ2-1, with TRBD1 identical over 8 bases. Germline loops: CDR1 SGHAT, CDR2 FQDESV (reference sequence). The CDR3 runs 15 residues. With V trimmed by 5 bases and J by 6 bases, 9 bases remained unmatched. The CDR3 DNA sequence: TGTGCCAGCAGCAACCGACAGGGGACGGGCAATGAGCAGTTCTTC. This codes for CASSNRQGTGNEQFF.

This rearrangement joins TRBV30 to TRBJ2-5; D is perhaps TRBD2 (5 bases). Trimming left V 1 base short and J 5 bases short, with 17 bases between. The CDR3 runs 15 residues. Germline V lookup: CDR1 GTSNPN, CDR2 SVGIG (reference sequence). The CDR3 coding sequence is TGTGCCTGGAGTGGCGACCGGGGAACTACGGAGACCCAGTACTTC. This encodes CAWSGDRGTTETQYF.

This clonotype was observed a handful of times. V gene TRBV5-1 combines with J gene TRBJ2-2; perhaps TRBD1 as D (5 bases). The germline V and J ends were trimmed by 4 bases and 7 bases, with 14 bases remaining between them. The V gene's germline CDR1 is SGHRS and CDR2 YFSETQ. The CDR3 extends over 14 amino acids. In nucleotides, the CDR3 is TGCGCCAGCAGCGCAAATCAGGGTAGCGGGGAGCTGTTTTTT. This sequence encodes CASSANQGSGELFF.

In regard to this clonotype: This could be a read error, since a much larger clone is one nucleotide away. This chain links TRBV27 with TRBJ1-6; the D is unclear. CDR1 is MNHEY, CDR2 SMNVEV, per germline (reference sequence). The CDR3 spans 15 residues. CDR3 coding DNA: TGTGCCAACAGTTTATCGGTCTGGGGTAATTCACCCCTCCACTTT. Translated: CANSLSVWGNSPLHF.

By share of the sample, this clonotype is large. The CDR3 reads CASIPPGPLAEQYF. In DNA form, the CDR3 reads TGTGCCAGCATACCCCCAGGCCCCTTGGCCGAGCAGTACTTC. The genes are TRBV6-1 and TRBJ2-7; no definite D call. The CDR3 is 14 amino acids. V lost 7 bases, J lost 6 bases, and 19 bases lay in between. Germline V lookup: CDR1 MNHNS, CDR2 SASEGT.

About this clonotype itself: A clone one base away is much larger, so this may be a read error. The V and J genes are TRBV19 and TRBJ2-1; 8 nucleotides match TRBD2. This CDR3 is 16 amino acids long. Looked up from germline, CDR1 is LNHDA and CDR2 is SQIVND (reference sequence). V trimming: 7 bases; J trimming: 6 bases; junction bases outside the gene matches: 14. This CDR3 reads CASIPTGLAGSNEQFF. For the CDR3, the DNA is TGTGCCAGTATTCCTACCGGACTAGCCGGGTCCAATGAGCAGTTCTTC.

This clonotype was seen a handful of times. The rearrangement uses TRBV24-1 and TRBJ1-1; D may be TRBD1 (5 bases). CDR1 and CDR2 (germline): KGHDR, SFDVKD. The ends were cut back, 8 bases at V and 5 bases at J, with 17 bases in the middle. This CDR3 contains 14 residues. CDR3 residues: CATTRGQGGTEAFF. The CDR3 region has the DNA TGTGCCACCACTAGAGGTCAGGGCGGTACTGAAGCTTTCTTT.

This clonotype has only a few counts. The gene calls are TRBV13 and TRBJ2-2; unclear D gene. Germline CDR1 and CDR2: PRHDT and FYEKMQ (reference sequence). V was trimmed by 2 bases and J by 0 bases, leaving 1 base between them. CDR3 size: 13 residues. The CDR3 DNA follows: TGTGCCAGCAGCTTATCGAACACCGGGGAGCTGTTTTTT. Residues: CASSLSNTGELFF.

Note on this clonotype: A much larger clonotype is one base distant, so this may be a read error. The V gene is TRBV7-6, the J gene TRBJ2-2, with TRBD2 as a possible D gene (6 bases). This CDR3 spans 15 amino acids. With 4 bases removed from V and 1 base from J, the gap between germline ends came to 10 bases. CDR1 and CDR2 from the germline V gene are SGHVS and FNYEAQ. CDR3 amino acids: CASSSDYGNTGELFF. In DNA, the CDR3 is TGTGCCAGCAGCTCGGACTACGGGAACACCGGGGAGCTGTTTTTT.

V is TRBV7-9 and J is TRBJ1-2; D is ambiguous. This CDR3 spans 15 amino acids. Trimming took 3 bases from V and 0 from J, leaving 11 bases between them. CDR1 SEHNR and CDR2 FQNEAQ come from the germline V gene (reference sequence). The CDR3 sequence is CASSLLASPNYGYTF. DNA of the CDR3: TGTGCCAGCAGCTTGTTAGCTTCCCCTAACTATGGCTACACCTTC. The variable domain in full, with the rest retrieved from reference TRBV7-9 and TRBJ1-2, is DTGVSQNPRHKITKRGQNVTFRCDPISEHNRLYWYRQTLGQGPEFLTYFQNEAQLEKSRLLSDRFSAERPKGSFSTLEIQRTEQGDSAMYLCASSLLASPNYGYTFGSGTRLTVV.

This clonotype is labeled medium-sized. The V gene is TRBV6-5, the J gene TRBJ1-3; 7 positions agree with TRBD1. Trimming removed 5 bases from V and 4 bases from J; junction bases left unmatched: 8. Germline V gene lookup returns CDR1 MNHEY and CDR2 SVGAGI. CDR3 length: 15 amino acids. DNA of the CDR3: TGTGCCAGCAGTAGAACCGGGACAGACGGAAACACCATATATTTT. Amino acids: CASSRTGTDGNTIYF.

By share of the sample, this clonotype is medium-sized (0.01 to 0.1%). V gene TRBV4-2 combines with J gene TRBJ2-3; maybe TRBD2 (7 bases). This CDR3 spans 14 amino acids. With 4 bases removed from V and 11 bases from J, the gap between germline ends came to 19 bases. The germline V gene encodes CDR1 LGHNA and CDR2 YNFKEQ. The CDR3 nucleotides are TGTGCCAGCAGCCCCACAAGGGGGAGGGAGATGCAGTATTTT. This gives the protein CASSPTRGREMQYF.

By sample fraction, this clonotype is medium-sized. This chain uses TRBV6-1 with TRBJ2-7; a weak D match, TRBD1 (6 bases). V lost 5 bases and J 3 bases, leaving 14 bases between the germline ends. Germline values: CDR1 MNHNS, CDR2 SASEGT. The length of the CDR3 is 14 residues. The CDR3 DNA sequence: TGTGCCAGCAGTCTTCAGGGGATTCTCTACGAGCAGTACTTC. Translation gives CASSLQGILYEQYF.

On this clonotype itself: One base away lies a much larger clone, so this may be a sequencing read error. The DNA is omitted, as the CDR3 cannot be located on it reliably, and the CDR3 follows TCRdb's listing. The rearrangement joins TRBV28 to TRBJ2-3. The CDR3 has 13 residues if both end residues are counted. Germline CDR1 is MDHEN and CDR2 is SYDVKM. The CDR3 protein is CASILVGTDTQYF.

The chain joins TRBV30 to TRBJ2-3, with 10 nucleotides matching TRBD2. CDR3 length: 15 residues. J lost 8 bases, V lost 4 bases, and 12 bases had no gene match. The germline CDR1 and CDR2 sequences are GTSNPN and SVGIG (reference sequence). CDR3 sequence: CAWTEASGRYGTQYF. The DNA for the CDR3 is TGTGCCTGGACCGAGGCTAGCGGGAGATACGGTACGCAGTATTTT.

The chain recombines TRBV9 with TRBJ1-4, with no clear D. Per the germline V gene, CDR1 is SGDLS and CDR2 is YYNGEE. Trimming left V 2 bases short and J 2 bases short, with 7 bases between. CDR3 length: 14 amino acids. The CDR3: CASSVGATNEKLFF. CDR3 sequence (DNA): TGTGCCAGCAGCGTGGGAGCGACTAATGAAAAACTGTTTTTT.

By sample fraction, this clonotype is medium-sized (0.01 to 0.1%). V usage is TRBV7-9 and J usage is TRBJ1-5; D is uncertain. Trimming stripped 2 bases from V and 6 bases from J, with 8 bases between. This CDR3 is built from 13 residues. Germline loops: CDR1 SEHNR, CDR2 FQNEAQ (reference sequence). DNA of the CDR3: TGTGCCAGCAGCTTATTTTCGGGTCAGCCCCAGCATTTT. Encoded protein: CASSLFSGQPQHF.

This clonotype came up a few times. The CDR3 protein is CASSEGTTNEKLFF. The CDR3 DNA reads TGTGCCAGCAGTGAGGGGACTACTAATGAAAAACTGTTTTTT. The chain combines TRBV6-1 with TRBJ1-4; a possible D gene is TRBD1 (5 bases). Germline lookup yields CDR1 MNHNS and CDR2 SASEGT. The CDR3 contains 14 residues. V lost 3 bases, J lost 2 bases, and 7 bases lay in between.

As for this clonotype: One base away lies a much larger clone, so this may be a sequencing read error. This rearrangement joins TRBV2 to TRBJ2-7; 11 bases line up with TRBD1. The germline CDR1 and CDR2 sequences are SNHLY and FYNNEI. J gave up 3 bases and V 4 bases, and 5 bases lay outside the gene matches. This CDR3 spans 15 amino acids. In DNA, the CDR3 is TGTGCCAGCAGTGGCGGCGGGACAGGGGGCTACGAGCAGTACTTC. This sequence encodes CASSGGGTGGYEQYF. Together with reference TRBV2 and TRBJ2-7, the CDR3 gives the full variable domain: EPEVTQTPSHQVTQMGQEVILRCVPISNHLYFYWYRQILGQKVEFLVSFYNNEISEKSEIFDDQFSVERPDGSNFTLKIRSTKLEDSAMYFCASSGGGTGGYEQYFGPGTRLTVT.

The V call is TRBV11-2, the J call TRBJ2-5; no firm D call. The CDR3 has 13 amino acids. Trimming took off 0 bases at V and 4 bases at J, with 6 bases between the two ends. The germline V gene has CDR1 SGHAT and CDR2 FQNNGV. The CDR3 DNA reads TGTGCCAGCAGCTTAGAGGTTCCAGAGACCCAGTACTTC. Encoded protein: CASSLEVPETQYF. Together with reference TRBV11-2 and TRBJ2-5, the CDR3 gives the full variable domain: EAGVAQSPRYKIIEKRQSVAFWCNPISGHATLYWYQQILGQGPKLLIQFQNNGVVDDSQLPKDRFSAERLKGVDSTLKIQPAKLEDSAVYLCASSLEVPETQYFGPGTRLLVL.

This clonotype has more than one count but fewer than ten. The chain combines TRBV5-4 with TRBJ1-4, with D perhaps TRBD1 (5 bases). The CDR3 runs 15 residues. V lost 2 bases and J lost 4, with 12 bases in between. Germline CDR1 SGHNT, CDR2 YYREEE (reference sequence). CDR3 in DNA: TGTGCCAGCAGCTTTTCGGGGGTTAATAATGAAAAACTGTTTTTT. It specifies CASSFSGVNNEKLFF. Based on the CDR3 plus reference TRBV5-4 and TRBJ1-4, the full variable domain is ETGVTQSPTHLIKTRGQQVTLRCSSQSGHNTVSWYQQALGQGPQFIFQYYREEENGRGNFPPRFSGLQFPNYSSELNVNALELDDSALYLCASSFSGVNNEKLFFGSGTQLSVL.

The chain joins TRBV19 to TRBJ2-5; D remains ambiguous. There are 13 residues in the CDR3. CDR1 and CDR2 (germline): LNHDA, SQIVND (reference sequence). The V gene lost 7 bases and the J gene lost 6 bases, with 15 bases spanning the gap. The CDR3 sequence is CASNPPLVKTQYF. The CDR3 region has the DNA TGTGCCAGTAACCCCCCATTGGTTAAGACCCAGTACTTC.

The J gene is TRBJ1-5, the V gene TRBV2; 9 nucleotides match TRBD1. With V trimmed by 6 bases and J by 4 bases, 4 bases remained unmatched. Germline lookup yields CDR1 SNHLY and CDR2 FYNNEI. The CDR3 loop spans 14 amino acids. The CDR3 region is CASSGTGLNQPQHF. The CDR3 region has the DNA TGTGCCAGCAGCGGGACAGGGTTGAATCAGCCCCAGCATTTT.

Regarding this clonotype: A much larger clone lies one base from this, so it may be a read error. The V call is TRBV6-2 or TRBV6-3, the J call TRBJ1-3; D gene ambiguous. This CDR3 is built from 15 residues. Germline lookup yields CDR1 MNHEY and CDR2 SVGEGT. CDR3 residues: CASSSTAGSGNAIYF. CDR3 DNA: TGTGCCAGCAGTTCGACGGCGGGGTCTGGAAACGCCATATATTTT.